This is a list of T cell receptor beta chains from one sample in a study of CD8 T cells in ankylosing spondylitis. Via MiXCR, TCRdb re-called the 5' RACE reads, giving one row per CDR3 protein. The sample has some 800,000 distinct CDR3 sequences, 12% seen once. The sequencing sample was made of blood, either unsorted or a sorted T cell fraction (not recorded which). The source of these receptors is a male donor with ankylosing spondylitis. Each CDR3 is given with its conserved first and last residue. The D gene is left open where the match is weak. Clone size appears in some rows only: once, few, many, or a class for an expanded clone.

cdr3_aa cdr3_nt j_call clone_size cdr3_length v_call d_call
CASSASGSMDEQFF TGTGCCAGCAGTGCCAGCGGGAGTATGGATGAGCAGTTCTTC TRBJ2-1 NA 14 TRBV25-1 TRBD2
CSASRGSSGANVLTF TGCAGTGCTAGCAGGGGCTCCTCTGGGGCCAACGTCCTGACTTTC TRBJ2-6 NA 15 TRBV20-1 NA
CASSFRESSYEQYF TGTGCCAGCAGCTTCCGGGAGAGCTCCTACGAGCAGTACTTC TRBJ2-7 few 14 TRBV12-3/TRBV12-4 NA
CASSGWETYTF TGTGCCAGCAGCGGCTGGGAGACTTACACCTTC TRBJ1-2 NA 11 TRBV6-2/TRBV6-3 NA
CASSRGTEQETQYF TGTGCCAGCAGCCGCGGGACAGAACAAGAGACCCAGTACTTC TRBJ2-5 few 14 TRBV5-8 NA
CASSDPSSGNTIYF TGTGCCTCATCCGACCCGAGCTCTGGAAACACCATATATTTT TRBJ1-3 few 14 TRBV19 NA
CASRDRDRSGNTIYF TGCGCCAGCCGGGACAGGGATCGCTCTGGAAACACCATATATTTT TRBJ1-3 few 15 TRBV5-1 TRBD1
CASSLGQGAGKLFF TGCGCCAGCAGCTTGGGACAGGGGGCCGGAAAACTGTTTTTT TRBJ1-4 few 14 TRBV5-1 TRBD1
CSANPDWGQGLYEQYF TGCAGTGCTAATCCCGATTGGGGACAGGGGCTCTACGAGCAGTACTTC TRBJ2-7 few 16 TRBV20-1 TRBD1
CASSQDPHRGPLNTGELFF TGTGCCAGCAGCCAAGATCCACACAGGGGGCCCCTCAACACCGGGGAGCTGTTTTTT TRBJ2-2 many 19 TRBV4-2 TRBD1
CASSLPGQGTYNEQFF TGTGCCAGCAGCTTACCGGGACAGGGGACTTACAATGAGCAGTTCTTC TRBJ2-1 few 16 TRBV7-9 TRBD1
CSVGRALSYEQYF TGTAGCGTAGGCCGGGCGCTCTCCTACGAGCAGTACTTC TRBJ2-7 many 13 TRBV29-1 NA
CASSVNPGTGELFF TGTGCCAGCAGCGTAAATCCGGGCACCGGGGAGCTGTTTTTT TRBJ2-2 many 14 TRBV9 NA
CSASFGRETQYF TGCAGTGCTAGTTTCGGGCGAGAGACCCAGTACTTC TRBJ2-5 NA 12 TRBV20-1 NA
CASSPIRDVEQYF TGTGCCAGCTCACCAATCAGGGACGTCGAGCAGTACTTC TRBJ2-7 few 13 TRBV18 NA
CSVVLAGWFVYEQYF TGCAGCGTAGTACTAGCGGGGTGGTTCGTCTACGAGCAGTACTTC TRBJ2-7 many 15 TRBV29-1 TRBD2
CASSWDRNSGNTIYF TGTGCCAGCAGCTGGGACCGAAACTCTGGAAACACCATATATTTT TRBJ1-3 few 15 TRBV7-2 NA
CSASKREIYEQFF TGCAGTGCTTCAAAGCGGGAGATCTATGAGCAGTTCTTC TRBJ2-1 many 13 TRBV20-1 TRBD2
CASSQTATNEKLFF TGTGCCAGCAGCCAGACAGCAACTAATGAAAAACTGTTTTTT TRBJ1-4 many 14 TRBV5-1 NA
CASSLVGWNTGELFF TGTGCCAGCAGCTTAGTCGGGTGGAACACCGGGGAGCTGTTTTTT TRBJ2-2 many 15 TRBV7-2 NA